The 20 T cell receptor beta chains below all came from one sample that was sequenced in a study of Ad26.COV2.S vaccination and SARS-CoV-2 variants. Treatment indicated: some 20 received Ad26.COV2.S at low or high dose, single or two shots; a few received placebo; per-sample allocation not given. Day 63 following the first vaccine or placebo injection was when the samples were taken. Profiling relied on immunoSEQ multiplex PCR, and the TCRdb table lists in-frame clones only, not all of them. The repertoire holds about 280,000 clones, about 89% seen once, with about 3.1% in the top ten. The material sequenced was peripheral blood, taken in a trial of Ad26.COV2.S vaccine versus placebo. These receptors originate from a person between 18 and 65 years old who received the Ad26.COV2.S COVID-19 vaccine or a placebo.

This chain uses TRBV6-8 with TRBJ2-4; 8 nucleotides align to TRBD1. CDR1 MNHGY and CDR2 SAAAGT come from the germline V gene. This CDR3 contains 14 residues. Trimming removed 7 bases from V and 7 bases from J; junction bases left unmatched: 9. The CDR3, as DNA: TGTGCCAGCAAGAGCAGGGGGCCGAGGAACATTCAGTACTTC. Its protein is CASKSRGPRNIQYF.

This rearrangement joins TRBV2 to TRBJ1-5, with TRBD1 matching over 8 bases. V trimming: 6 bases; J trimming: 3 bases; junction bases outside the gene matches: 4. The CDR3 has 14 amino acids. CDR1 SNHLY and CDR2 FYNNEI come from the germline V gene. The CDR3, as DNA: TGTGCCAGCAGCGGGGGACAGGACAATCAGCCCCAGCATTTT. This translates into CASSGGQDNQPQHF. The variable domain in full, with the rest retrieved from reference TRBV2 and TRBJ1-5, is EPEVTQTPSHQVTQMGQEVILRCVPISNHLYFYWYRQILGQKVEFLVSFYNNEISEKSEIFDDQFSVERPDGSNFTLKIRSTKLEDSAMYFCASSGGQDNQPQHFGDGTRLSIL.

The chain's CDR3 is CASSLAYGRQYF. The CDR3 DNA follows: TGTGCCAGCAGTTTAGCTTACGGCAGGCAGTACTTC. This sequence joins TRBV12-3 or TRBV12-4 and TRBJ2-7; D remains ambiguous. This CDR3 spans 12 amino acids. Trimming cost V 0 bases and J 9 bases, with 9 bases left between them.

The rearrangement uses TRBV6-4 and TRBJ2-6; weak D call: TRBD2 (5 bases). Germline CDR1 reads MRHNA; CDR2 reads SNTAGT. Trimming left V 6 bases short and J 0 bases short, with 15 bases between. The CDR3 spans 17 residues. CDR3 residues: CASRKSDSSSGANVLTF. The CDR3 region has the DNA TGTGCCAGCAGAAAGTCGGACTCGTCCTCTGGGGCCAACGTCCTGACTTTC.

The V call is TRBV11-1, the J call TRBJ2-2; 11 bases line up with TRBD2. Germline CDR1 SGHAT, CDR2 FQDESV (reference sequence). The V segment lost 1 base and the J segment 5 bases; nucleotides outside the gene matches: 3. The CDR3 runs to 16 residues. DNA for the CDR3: TGTGCCAGCAGCTTAGGGCTAGCGGGAGGAACCGGGGAGCTGTTTTTT. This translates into CASSLGLAGGTGELFF.

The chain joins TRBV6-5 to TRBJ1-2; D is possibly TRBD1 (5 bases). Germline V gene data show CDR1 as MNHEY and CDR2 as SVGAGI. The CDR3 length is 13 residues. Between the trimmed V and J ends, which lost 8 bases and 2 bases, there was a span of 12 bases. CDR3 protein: CASRRSGNYGYTF. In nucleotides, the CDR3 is TGTGCCAGCCGCAGGTCAGGGAACTATGGCTACACCTTC.

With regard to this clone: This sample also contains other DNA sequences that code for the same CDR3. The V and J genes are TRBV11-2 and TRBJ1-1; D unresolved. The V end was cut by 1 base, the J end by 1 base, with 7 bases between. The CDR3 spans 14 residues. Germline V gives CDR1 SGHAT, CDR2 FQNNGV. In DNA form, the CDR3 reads TGTGCCAGCAGCTTAGGCGCGGCGAACACTGAAGCTTTCTTT. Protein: CASSLGAANTEAFF.

CDR3 sequence (DNA): TGTGCCAGCAGCCCGAGCGGGTCCCAGCAAGAGACCCAGTACTTC. Translated, it gives CASSPSGSQQETQYF. The V call is TRBV5-4, the J call TRBJ2-5, with a tentative D call TRBD2 (6 bases). V dropped 4 bases and J dropped 2 bases, with 15 bases sitting between them. The length of the CDR3 is 15 residues. Germline V gene sequence: CDR1 SGHNT, CDR2 YYREEE (reference sequence).

In DNA form, the CDR3 reads TGTGCCAGCTACTCGGTTGCCGGGGAGCTGTTTTTT. The encoded protein is CASYSVAGELFF. The J gene is TRBJ2-2, the V gene TRBV12-3 or TRBV12-4, with D hard to call. V lost 8 bases and J 6 bases, leaving 10 bases between the germline ends. CDR3 size: 12 residues.

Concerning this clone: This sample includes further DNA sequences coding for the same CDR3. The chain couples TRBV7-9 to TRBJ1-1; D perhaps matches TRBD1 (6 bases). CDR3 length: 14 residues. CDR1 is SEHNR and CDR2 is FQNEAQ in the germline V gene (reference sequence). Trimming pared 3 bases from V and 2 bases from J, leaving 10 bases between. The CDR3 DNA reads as TGTGCCAGCAGCTTGCAACAGGGTAACACTGAAGCTTTCTTT. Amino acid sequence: CASSLQQGNTEAFF. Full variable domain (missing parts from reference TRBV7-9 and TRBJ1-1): DTGVSQNPRHKITKRGQNVTFRCDPISEHNRLYWYRQTLGQGPEFLTYFQNEAQLEKSRLLSDRFSAERPKGSFSTLEIQRTEQGDSAMYLCASSLQQGNTEAFFGQGTRLTVV.

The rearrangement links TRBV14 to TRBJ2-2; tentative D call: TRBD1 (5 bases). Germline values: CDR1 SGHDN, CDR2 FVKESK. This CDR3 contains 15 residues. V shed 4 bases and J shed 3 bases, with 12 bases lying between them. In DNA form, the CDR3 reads TGTGCCAGCAGCCGGGGCTGGTCGTACACCGGGGAGCTGTTTTTT. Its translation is CASSRGWSYTGELFF. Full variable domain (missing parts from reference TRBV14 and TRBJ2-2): EAGVTQFPSHSVIEKGQTVTLRCDPISGHDNLYWYRRVMGKEIKFLLHFVKESKQDESGMPNNRFLAERTGGTYSTLKVQPAELEDSGVYFCASSRGWSYTGELFFGEGSRLTVL.

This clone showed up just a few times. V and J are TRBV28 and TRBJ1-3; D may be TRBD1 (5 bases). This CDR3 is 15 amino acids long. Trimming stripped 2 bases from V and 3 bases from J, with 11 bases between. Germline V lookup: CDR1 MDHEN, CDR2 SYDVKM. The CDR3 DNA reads TGTGCCAGCAGTTTAGGGCGGGGGGTTGGAAACACCATATATTTT. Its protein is CASSLGRGVGNTIYF.

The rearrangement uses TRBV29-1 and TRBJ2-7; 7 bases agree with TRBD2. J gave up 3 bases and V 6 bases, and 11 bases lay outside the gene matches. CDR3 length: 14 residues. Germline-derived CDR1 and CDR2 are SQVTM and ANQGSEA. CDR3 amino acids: CSVSGRVGSYEQYF. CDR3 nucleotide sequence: TGCAGCGTCAGTGGGAGGGTAGGTAGCTACGAGCAGTACTTC.

For the CDR3, the DNA is TGTGCCAGCAGCCAAAGGATCGTCGGTCAGCCCCAGCATTTT. Translating it yields CASSQRIVGQPQHF. This chain joins TRBV27 and TRBJ1-5; D remains ambiguous. The CDR3 totals 14 residues. The germline V and J ends were trimmed by 6 bases and 6 bases, with 15 bases remaining between them. Germline V lookup: CDR1 MNHEY, CDR2 SMNVEV (reference sequence).

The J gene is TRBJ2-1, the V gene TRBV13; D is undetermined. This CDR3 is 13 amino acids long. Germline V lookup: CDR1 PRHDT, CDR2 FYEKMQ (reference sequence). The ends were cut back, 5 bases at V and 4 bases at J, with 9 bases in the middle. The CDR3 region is CASSRALYNEQFF. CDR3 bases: TGTGCCAGCAGCCGAGCACTTTACAATGAGCAGTTCTTC.

The CDR3 region has the DNA TGTGCCAGCAGCTCCCTTGAAATCACTGAAGCTTTCTTT. Protein product: CASSSLEITEAFF. The chain recombines TRBV2 with TRBJ1-1; D is unclear. The V end was cut by 6 bases, the J end by 4 bases, with 12 bases between. This CDR3 is 13 amino acids long. Germline CDR1 and CDR2: SNHLY and FYNNEI. The entire variable domain, with the rest obtained from reference TRBV2 and TRBJ1-1, is as follows: EPEVTQTPSHQVTQMGQEVILRCVPISNHLYFYWYRQILGQKVEFLVSFYNNEISEKSEIFDDQFSVERPDGSNFTLKIRSTKLEDSAMYFCASSSLEITEAFFGQGTRLTVV.

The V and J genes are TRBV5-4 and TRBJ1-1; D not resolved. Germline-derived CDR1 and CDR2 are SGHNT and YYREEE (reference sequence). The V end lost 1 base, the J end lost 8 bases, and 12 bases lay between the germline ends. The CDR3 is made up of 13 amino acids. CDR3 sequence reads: CASSLNDPREAFF. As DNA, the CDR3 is TGTGCCAGCAGCTTGAACGACCCCAGGGAAGCTTTCTTT. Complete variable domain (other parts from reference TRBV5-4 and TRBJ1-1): ETGVTQSPTHLIKTRGQQVTLRCSSQSGHNTVSWYQQALGQGPQFIFQYYREEENGRGNFPPRFSGLQFPNYSSELNVNALELDDSALYLCASSLNDPREAFFGQGTRLTVV.

The DNA of the CDR3 is TGTGCCAGCAGCCAAAGCGACAGGGGTCGAGCTTTCTTT. Translating gives CASSQSDRGRAFF. This rearrangement joins TRBV3-1 (or the pseudogene TRBV3-2) to TRBJ1-1; TRBD1 aligns across 8 bases. Germline V lookup: CDR1 LGHDT, CDR2 YNNKEL (reference sequence). V shed 2 bases and J 10 bases; nucleotides not matched to a gene: 6. This CDR3 is built from 13 residues.

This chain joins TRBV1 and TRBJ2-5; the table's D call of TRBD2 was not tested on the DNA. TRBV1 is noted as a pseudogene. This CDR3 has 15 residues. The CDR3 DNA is TGCACCAGCAGCCAGGAACTAGCGGTCCAAGAGACCCAGTACTTC. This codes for CTSSQELAVQETQYF.

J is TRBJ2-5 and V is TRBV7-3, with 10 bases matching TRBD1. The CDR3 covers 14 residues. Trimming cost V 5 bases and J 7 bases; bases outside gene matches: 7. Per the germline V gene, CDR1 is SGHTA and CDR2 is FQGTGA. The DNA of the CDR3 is TGTGCCAGCAGCGCCTGGGACAGGGGTACGACCCAGTACTTC. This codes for CASSAWDRGTTQYF.